Listed below are T cell receptor beta chains from one sample, sequenced in a study of blood T cell repertoires in COVID-19. The repertoire was sequenced with immunoSEQ multiplex PCR; TCRdb's copy has only in-frame clones and lacks some. Altogether approximately 350,000 clones are present, about 90% being singletons, with the ten largest covering 3%. Source material: peripheral blood. The receptors come from a woman in her thirties with COVID-19, enrolled during active disease. Both conserved end residues are part of each CDR3. D genes are given only for firm matches. Expanded clones are given a class, and other clones once, few, many or no size at all.

j_gene | v_gene | d_gene | abundance | CDR3nt | CDR3aa
TRBJ2-4 | TRBV28 | TRBD1 | NA | TGTGCCAGCAGCAGGGACAGGGAACAAGTCAAAAACATTCAGTACTTC | CASSRDREQVKNIQYF
TRBJ1-6 | TRBV2 | TRBD1 | NA | TGTGCCAGCACTTTAGACAGGGGAAATTCACCCCTCCACTTT | CASTLDRGNSPLHF
TRBJ2-5 | TRBV6-5 | TRBD1 | NA | TGTGCCAGCAGTAAGGCAGGGGGCTTCGAGACCCAGTACTTC | CASSKAGGFETQYF
TRBJ2-5 | TRBV5-3 | TRBD2 | NA | TGTGCCAGAAGCCTGAGACTAGCGGGAGTGGGAAGGACCCAGTACTTC | CARSLRLAGVGRTQYF
TRBJ2-5 | TRBV6-5 | TRBD2 | once | TGTGCCAGCCGTCAGCGGGGGGCGGGAGAGACCCAGTACTTC | CASRQRGAGETQYF
TRBJ2-6 | TRBV18 | NA | once | TGTGCCAGCTCATCGGACAGTCCGTCTGGGGCCAACGTCCTGACTTTC | CASSSDSPSGANVLTF
TRBJ1-3 | TRBV3-1/TRBV3-2 | NA | NA | TGTGCCAGCAGCCCGGCGGGGAGGTCTGGAAACACCATATATTTT | CASSPAGRSGNTIYF
TRBJ1-2 | TRBV6-2/TRBV6-3 | TRBD1 | NA | TGTGCCAGCAGTCAGGGACAGTTCGATGGCTACACCTTC | CASSQGQFDGYTF
TRBJ2-7 | TRBV7-2 | TRBD1 | NA | TGTGCCAGCAGCAAGACAGGGGGCAGGACCTACGAGCAGTACTTC | CASSKTGGRTYEQYF
TRBJ2-3 | TRBV7-9 | TRBD2 | NA | TGTGCCAGCAGCTTAGGGGTAGCGGGGGGGCCATCAGATACGCAGTATTTT | CASSLGVAGGPSDTQYF
TRBJ1-3 | TRBV29-1 | NA | NA | TGCAGCGTTGTCGGACAGTCTGGAAACACCATATATTTT | CSVVGQSGNTIYF
TRBJ2-3 | TRBV4-2 | TRBD2 | few | TGTGCCAGCAGCCAAGAACTAGCGGGGGGGCCAGCAGATACGCAGTATTTT | CASSQELAGGPADTQYF
TRBJ1-2 | TRBV7-9 | NA | NA | TGTGCCAGCAGCTTAGCGTCGACAGGCTCCTATGGCTACACCTTC | CASSLASTGSYGYTF
TRBJ2-5 | TRBV6-2/TRBV6-3 | NA | NA | TGTGCCAGCAGTTACGCGTCAGATAGCACAAGGGAGACCCAGTACTTC | CASSYASDSTRETQYF
TRBJ2-6 | TRBV7-2 | NA | NA | TGTGCCAACATCAAAAGGGGCTCCTACTCTGGGGCCAACGTCCTGACTTTC | CANIKRGSYSGANVLTF
TRBJ2-3 | TRBV3-1/TRBV3-2 | NA | NA | TGTGCCAGCAGCCAAGGCGGAGCAGATACGCAGTATTTT | CASSQGGADTQYF
TRBJ1-2 | TRBV24-1 | TRBD1 | NA | TGTGCCACCAGTGGGGGACCGGGACAGGGGTTAGGTGTCTTGTATGGCTACACCTTC | CATSGGPGQGLGVLYGYTF
TRBJ1-1 | TRBV27 | NA | NA | TGTGCCAGCAGATCTCTCGGAGGTCCAGCTTTCTTT | CASRSLGGPAFF
TRBJ1-2 | TRBV2 | TRBD1 | NA | TGTGCCAGCAGTGAGACAGGGCACCACTATGGCTACACCTTC | CASSETGHHYGYTF
TRBJ2-7 | TRBV7-9 | TRBD1 | NA | TGTGCCAGCAGCCAAAGGACAGGGGAATCCTACGAGCAGTACTTC | CASSQRTGESYEQYF
TRBJ1-4 | TRBV7-8 | NA | NA | TGTGCCAGCAGTCCCCGGCGGGTTCGGGCTAATGAAAAACTGTTTTTT | CASSPRRVRANEKLFF
TRBJ2-4 | TRBV5-8 | TRBD1 | NA | TGTGCCAGCAGCTTGACAGGGGGCGGTGGCAAAAACATTCAGTACTTC | CASSLTGGGGKNIQYF
TRBJ2-3 | TRBV19 | TRBD2 | once | TGTGCCAGTAGGCGGGAGGGAGTCACAGATACGCAGTATTTT | CASRREGVTDTQYF
TRBJ1-1 | TRBV6-2/TRBV6-3 | NA | NA | TGTGCCAGCAGTTATACCCGCGGCACTGAAGCTTTCTTT | CASSYTRGTEAFF
TRBJ2-3 | TRBV29-1 | NA | NA | TGCAGCGTTGAAGCGCGGGGTGGGGCATTAGATACGCAGTATTTT | CSVEARGGALDTQYF
TRBJ2-3 | TRBV5-4 | NA | NA | TGTGCCAGCAGCCCGCCCCCGAGAGGGCTGGACACAGATACGCAGTATTTT | CASSPPPRGLDTDTQYF
TRBJ2-1 | TRBV7-7 | NA | NA | TGTGCTAGCTCTGTCGACAGGCGGAACAATGAGCAGTTCTTC | CASSVDRRNNEQFF
TRBJ1-5 | TRBV6-5 | TRBD1 | NA | TGTGCCAGCAGTCCTGACAGGGGGCGCGATCAGCCCCAGCATTTT | CASSPDRGRDQPQHF
TRBJ2-6 | TRBV25-1 | NA | NA | TGTGCCAGCAGTCCGGGTAGCGGTTACTCTGGGGCCAACGTCCTGACTTTC | CASSPGSGYSGANVLTF
TRBJ2-1 | TRBV5-8 | TRBD2 | NA | TGTGCCAGCAGCTTGAAGCTAGCGGGAGGGTTCAATGAGCAGTTCTTC | CASSLKLAGGFNEQFF
TRBJ1-3 | TRBV3-1/TRBV3-2 | NA | few | TGTGCCAGCAGCCAACCTCGTTTAGTGGTGGGAAACACCATATATTTT | CASSQPRLVVGNTIYF
TRBJ2-3 | TRBV27 | NA | NA | TGTGCCAGCAGTTTATTTGTCCCACCCCAGCGAGGTGGCACAGATACGCAGTATTTT | CASSLFVPPQRGGTDTQYF
TRBJ1-1 | TRBV6-2/TRBV6-3 | NA | NA | TGTGCCAGCAGTTACGAGTTGAACACTGAAGCTTTCTTT | CASSYELNTEAFF
TRBJ2-1 | TRBV5-6 | NA | NA | TGTGCCAGCAGCTTGGCGGGGGCCTACAATGAGCAGTTCTTC | CASSLAGAYNEQFF
TRBJ1-4 | TRBV19 | NA | NA | TGTGCCAGTAGTACCCGACGGGAGCCTAATGAAAAACTGTTTTTT | CASSTRREPNEKLFF
TRBJ2-2 | TRBV18 | TRBD2 | NA | TGTGCCAGCTCTCCGAAGACTAGCGGAACCGGGGAGCTGTTTTTT | CASSPKTSGTGELFF
TRBJ1-1 | TRBV3-1/TRBV3-2 | NA | NA | TGTGCCAGCAGCCAAGGCCTAGTCCCTCGTTGGACTGAAGCTTTCTTT | CASSQGLVPRWTEAFF
TRBJ2-1 | TRBV12-3/TRBV12-4 | TRBD1 | NA | TGTGCCAGCAGACGGACAGGGGAGTATGAGCAGTTCTTC | CASRRTGEYEQFF
TRBJ2-3 | TRBV30 | TRBD2 | NA | TGTGCCTCTGGAGATGGGACTACCCTAGATACGCAGTATTTT | CASGDGTTLDTQYF
TRBJ2-3 | TRBV27 | TRBD1 | NA | TGTGCCAGCAGTTTATGGAGGACAGGGGAGGGTCTCACAGATACGCAGTATTTT | CASSLWRTGEGLTDTQYF
TRBJ2-1 | TRBV20-1 | TRBD2 | NA | TGCAGTGCTAGTGGTCTAGCGGCTCACAATGAGCAGTTCTTC | CSASGLAAHNEQFF
TRBJ2-1 | TRBV5-6 | NA | NA | TGTGCCAGCAGCCTCCTCGGGGAGAACCCCTACAATGAGCAGTTCTTC | CASSLLGENPYNEQFF
TRBJ2-2 | TRBV5-1 | NA | NA | TGCGCCAGCAGCCCGCTGACAGCCACTAACACCGGGGAGCTGTTTTTT | CASSPLTATNTGELFF
TRBJ2-2 | TRBV4-3 | NA | NA | TGCGCCAGCAGCCAAGGGTGGTTTGGGCCAGCGGCGAAGAGCACCGGGGAGCTGTTTTTT | CASSQGWFGPAAKSTGELFF
TRBJ1-2 | TRBV18 | TRBD1 | NA | TGTGCCAGCTCACCTCCCGGGACAGAATCCTATGGCTACACCTTC | CASSPPGTESYGYTF
TRBJ1-4 | TRBV27 | TRBD1 | NA | TGTGCCAGCAGTTCGACTTGGGGACAGCGTGAAAAACTGTTTTTT | CASSSTWGQREKLFF
TRBJ1-4 | TRBV19 | TRBD1 | NA | TGTGCCAGTAGTACACCGGGACAGGGGCTTCGGAGTGAAAAACTGTTTTTT | CASSTPGQGLRSEKLFF
TRBJ2-3 | TRBV7-9 | TRBD2 | NA | TGTGCCAGCAGCTTAGCGGTCACTAGCGGGGGAGATACGCAGTATTTT | CASSLAVTSGGDTQYF
TRBJ2-1 | TRBV10-1 | TRBD2 | NA | TGCGCCAGCAGCGAGCAAGGGACTAGCGGGGGCTCAGAGAAGTTCTTC | CASSEQGTSGGSEKFF
TRBJ1-2 | TRBV6-5 | NA | NA | TGTGCCAGCAGTTACGGAGCTGTGGATGGCTACACCTTC | CASSYGAVDGYTF
TRBJ1-3 | TRBV28 | NA | NA | TGTGCCAGCAGCTATAAACCGACAGGTGGAAACACCATATATTTT | CASSYKPTGGNTIYF
TRBJ1-1 | TRBV2 | TRBD1 | NA | TGTGCCAGCAGTAGACAGGGTTTGAACACTGAAGCTTTCTTT | CASSRQGLNTEAFF
TRBJ2-2 | TRBV28 | TRBD1 | NA | TGTGCCAGCAGTTTTCTCGGACAGGGGTCTATCGGGGAGCTGTTTTTT | CASSFLGQGSIGELFF
TRBJ1-2 | TRBV27 | NA | once | TGTGCCAGCAGTTTATCGGGACGCCCAGGGGATTATGGCTACACCTTC | CASSLSGRPGDYGYTF
TRBJ2-3 | TRBV5-1 | NA | once | TGCGCCAGCAGCTTGGCGTCAGTTAGCACAGATACGCAGTATTTT | CASSLASVSTDTQYF